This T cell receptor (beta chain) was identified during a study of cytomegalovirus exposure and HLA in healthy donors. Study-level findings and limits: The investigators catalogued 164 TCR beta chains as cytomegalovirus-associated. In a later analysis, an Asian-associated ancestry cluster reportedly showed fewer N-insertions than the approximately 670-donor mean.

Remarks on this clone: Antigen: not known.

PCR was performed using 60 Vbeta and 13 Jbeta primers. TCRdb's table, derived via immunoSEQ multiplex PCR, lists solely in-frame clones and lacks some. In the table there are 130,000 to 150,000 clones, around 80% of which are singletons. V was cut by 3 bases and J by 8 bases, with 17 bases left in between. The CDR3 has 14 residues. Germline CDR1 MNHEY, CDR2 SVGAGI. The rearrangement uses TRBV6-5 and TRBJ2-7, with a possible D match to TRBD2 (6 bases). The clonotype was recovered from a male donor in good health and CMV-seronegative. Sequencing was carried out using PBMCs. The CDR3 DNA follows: TGTGCCAGCAGTTATACGCGTTCGGGGGATCAGCAGTACTTC. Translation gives CASSYTRSGDQQYF.